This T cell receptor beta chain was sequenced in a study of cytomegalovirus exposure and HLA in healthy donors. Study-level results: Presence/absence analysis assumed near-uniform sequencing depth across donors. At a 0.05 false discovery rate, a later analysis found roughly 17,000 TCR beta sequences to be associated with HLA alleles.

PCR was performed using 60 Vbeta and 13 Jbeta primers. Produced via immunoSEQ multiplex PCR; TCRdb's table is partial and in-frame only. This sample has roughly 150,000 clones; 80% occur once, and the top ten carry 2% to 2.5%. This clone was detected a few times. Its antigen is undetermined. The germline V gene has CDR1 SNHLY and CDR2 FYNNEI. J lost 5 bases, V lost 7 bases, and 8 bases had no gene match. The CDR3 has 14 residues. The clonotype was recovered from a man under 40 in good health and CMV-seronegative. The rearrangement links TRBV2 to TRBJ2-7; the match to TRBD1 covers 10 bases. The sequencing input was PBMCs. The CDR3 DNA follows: TGTGCCAGCATGAAGGGACAGGGGTCCCACGAGCAGTACTTC. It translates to CASMKGQGSHEQYF.